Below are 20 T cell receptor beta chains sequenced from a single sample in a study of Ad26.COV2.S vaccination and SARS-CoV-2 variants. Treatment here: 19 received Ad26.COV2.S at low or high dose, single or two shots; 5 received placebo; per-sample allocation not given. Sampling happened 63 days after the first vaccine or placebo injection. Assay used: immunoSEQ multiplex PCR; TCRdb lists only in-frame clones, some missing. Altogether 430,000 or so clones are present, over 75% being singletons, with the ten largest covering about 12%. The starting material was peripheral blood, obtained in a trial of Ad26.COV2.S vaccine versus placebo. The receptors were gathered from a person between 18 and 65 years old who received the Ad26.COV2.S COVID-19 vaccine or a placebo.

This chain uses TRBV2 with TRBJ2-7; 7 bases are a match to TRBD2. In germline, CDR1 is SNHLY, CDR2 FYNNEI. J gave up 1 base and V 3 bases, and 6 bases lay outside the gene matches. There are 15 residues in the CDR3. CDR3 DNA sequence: TGTGCCAGCAGTGATAGGGCTAGCGGTTCCTACGAGCAGTACTTC. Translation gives CASSDRASGSYEQYF.

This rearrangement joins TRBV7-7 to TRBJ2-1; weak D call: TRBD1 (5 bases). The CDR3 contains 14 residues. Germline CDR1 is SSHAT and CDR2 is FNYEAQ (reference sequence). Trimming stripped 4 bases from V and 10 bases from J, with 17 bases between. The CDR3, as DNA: TGTGCCAGCAGCTCCAGTCAGGGATCCAAGGAGCAGTTCTTC. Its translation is CASSSSQGSKEQFF. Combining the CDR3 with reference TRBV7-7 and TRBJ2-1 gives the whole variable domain GAGVSQSPRYKVTKRGQDVTLRCDPISSHATLYWYQQALGQGPEFLTYFNYEAQPDKSGLPSDRFSAERPEGSISTLTIQRTEQRDSAMYRCASSSSQGSKEQFFGPGTRLTVL.

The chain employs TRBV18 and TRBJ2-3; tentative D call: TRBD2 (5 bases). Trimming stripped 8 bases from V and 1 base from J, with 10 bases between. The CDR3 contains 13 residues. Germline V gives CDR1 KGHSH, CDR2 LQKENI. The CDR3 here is CASHRGGTDTQYF. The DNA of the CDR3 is TGTGCCAGCCACCGGGGAGGCACAGATACGCAGTATTTT.

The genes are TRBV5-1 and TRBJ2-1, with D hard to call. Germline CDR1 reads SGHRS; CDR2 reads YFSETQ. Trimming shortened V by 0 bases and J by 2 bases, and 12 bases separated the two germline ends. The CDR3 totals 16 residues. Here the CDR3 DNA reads TGCGCCAGCAGCTTGGCCCCAGCGCCTACCTACAATGAGCAGTTCTTC. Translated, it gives CASSLAPAPTYNEQFF.

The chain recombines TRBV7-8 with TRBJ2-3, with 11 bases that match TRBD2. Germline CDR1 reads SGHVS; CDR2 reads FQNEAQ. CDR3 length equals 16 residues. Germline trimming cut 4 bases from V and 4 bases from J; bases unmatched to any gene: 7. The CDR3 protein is CASSYLLAGVADTQYF. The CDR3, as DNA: TGTGCCAGCAGCTACCTACTAGCGGGAGTCGCAGATACGCAGTATTTT.

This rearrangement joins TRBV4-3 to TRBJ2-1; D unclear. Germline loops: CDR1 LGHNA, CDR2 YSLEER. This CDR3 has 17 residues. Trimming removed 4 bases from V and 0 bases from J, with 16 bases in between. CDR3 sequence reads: CASSPDGILSSYNEQFF. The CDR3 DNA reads TGCGCCAGCAGCCCGGACGGAATTTTGAGCTCCTACAATGAGCAGTTCTTC.

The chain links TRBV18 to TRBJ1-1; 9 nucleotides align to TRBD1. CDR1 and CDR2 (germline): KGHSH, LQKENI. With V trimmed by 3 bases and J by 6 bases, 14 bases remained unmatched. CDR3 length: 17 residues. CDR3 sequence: CASSPLLSGQGGSEAFF. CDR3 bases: TGTGCCAGCTCACCGCTGCTTTCGGGACAGGGAGGTTCTGAAGCTTTCTTT. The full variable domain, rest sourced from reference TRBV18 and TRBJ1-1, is NAGVMQNPRHLVRRRGQEARLRCSPMKGHSHVYWYRQLPEEGLKFMVYLQKENIIDESGMPKERFSAEFPKEGPSILRIQQVVRGDSAAYFCASSPLLSGQGGSEAFFGQGTRLTVV.

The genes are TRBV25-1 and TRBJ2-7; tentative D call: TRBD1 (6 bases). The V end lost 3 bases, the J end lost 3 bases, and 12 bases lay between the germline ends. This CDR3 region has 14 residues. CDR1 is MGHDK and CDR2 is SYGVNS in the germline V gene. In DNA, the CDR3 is TGTGCCAGCAGTGACTGGGACAAATACTACGAGCAGTACTTC. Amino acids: CASSDWDKYYEQYF.

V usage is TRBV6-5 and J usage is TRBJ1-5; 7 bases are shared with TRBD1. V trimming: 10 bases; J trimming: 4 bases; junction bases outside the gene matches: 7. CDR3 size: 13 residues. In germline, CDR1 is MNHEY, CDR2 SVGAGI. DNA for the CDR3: TGTGCCACCTCGGACAGGCTGAATCAGCCCCAGCATTTT. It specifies CATSDRLNQPQHF.

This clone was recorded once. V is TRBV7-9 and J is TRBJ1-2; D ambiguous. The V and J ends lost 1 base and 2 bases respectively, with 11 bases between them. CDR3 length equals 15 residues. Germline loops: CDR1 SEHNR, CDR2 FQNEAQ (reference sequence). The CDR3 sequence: CASSLEADTNYGYTF. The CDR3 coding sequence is TGTGCCAGCAGCTTAGAGGCCGACACCAACTATGGCTACACCTTC.

The CDR3 DNA reads TGTGCCAGCAGCTATGGGCGGGAGTGGAACACAGATACGCAGTATTTT. It specifies CASSYGREWNTDTQYF. The V call is TRBV9, the J call TRBJ2-3, with 7 bases lining up with TRBD2. The CDR3 sequence is 16 residues long. J was trimmed by 2 bases and V by 4 bases; bases with no gene match: 10. Germline CDR1 SGDLS, CDR2 YYNGEE. Variable domain in full (rest from reference TRBV9 and TRBJ2-3): DSGVTQTPKHLITATGQRVTLRCSPRSGDLSVYWYQQSLDQGLQFLIQYYNGEERAKGNILERFSAQQFPDLHSELNLSSLELGDSALYFCASSYGREWNTDTQYFGPGTRLTVL.

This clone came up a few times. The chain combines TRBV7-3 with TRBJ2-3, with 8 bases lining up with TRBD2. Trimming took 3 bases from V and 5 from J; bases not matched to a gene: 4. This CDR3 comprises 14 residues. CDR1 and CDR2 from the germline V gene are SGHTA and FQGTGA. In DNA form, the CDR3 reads TGTGCCAGCAGCTTTAGCGGGACCCAAGATACGCAGTATTTT. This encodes CASSFSGTQDTQYF.

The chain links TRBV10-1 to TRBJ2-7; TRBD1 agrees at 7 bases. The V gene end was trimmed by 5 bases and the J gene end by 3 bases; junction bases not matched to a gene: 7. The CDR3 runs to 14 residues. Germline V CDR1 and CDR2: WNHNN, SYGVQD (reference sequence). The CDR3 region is CASSIRDSSYEQYF. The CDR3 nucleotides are TGCGCCAGCAGTATACGGGACAGTAGCTACGAGCAGTACTTC.

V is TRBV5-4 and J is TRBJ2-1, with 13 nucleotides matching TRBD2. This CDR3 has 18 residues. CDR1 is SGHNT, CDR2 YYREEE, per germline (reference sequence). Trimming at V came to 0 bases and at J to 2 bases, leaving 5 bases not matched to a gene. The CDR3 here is CASSLDTSGGGPYNEQFF. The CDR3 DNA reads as TGTGCCAGCAGCTTGGATACTAGCGGGGGGGGACCCTACAATGAGCAGTTCTTC.

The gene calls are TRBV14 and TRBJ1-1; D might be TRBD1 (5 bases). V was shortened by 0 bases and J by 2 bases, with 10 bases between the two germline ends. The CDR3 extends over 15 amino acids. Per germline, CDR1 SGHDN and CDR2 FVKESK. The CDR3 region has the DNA TGTGCCAGCAGCCAAGAAAGGGACCCTAACACTGAAGCTTTCTTT. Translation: CASSQERDPNTEAFF.

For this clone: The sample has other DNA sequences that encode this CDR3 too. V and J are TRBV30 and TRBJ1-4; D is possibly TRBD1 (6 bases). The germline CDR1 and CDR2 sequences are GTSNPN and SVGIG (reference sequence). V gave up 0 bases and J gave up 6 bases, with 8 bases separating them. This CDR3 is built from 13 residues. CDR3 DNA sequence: TGTGCCTGGAGTGTCAGGACAGATGAAAAACTGTTTTTT. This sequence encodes CAWSVRTDEKLFF.

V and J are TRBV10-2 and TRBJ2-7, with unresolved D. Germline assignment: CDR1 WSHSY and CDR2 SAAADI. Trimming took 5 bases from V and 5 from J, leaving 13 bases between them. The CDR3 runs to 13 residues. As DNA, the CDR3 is TGCGCCAGCAGTATAGGTAGCTTCCACGAGCAGTACTTC. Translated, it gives CASSIGSFHEQYF.

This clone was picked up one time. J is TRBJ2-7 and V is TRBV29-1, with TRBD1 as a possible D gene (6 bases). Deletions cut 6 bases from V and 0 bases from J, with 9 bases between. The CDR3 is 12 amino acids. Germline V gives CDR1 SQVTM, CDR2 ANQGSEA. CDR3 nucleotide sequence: TGCAGCGTGCAGACAGGCTCCTACGAGCAGTACTTC. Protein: CSVQTGSYEQYF.

The CDR3 here is CAWSVRAGGAHGYTF. As DNA, the CDR3 is TGTGCCTGGAGTGTACGAGCAGGGGGCGCACATGGCTACACCTTC. The J gene is TRBJ1-2, the V gene TRBV30; 8 bases are a match to TRBD1. In germline, CDR1 is GTSNPN, CDR2 SVGIG (reference sequence). V lost 0 bases, J lost 6 bases, and 9 bases stayed unmatched. The CDR3 loop spans 15 amino acids.

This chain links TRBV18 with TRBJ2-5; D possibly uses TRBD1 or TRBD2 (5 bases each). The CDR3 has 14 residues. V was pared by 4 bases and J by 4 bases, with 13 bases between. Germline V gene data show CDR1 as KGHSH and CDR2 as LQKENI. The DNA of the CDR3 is TGTGCCAGCTCACGGCCGGGGACGAGAGAGACCCAGTACTTC. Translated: CASSRPGTRETQYF.